The 21 T cell receptor beta chains given below trace back to one sample, sequenced in a study of OX40 agonist ivuxolimab in advanced cancers. Libraries were prepared by immunoSEQ multiplex PCR; TCRdb keeps only in-frame clonotypes and omits some of them. The data hold 20,000 or so clones, with 65% to 80% observed a single time. This specimen consisted of CD4+ or CD8+ T cells sorted from blood, obtained in a trial of the OX40 agonist ivuxolimab. These receptors originate from an adult with an advanced solid tumor such as melanoma, head and neck, liver or kidney cancer.

The chain employs TRBV7-2 and TRBJ2-7; D is perhaps TRBD2 (6 bases). This CDR3 contains 15 residues. V was cut by 1 base and J by 7 bases, with 17 bases left in between. Per germline, CDR1 SGHTA and CDR2 FQGNSA. DNA for the CDR3: TGTGCCAGCAGCTTAGTGGTCGGGGGATCGGGAGAGCAGTACTTC. It codes for CASSLVVGGSGEQYF.

V is TRBV9 and J is TRBJ2-7; D might be TRBD1 (5 bases). Trimming took 2 bases from V and 5 from J, leaving 14 bases between them. The CDR3 totals 14 residues. Germline loops: CDR1 SGDLS, CDR2 YYNGEE. CDR3 amino acids: CASSVQGFEDEQYF. CDR3 nucleotides: TGTGCCAGCAGCGTCCAGGGTTTTGAAGACGAGCAGTACTTC.

This clone has a single count. This sequence joins TRBV11-2 and TRBJ2-6; perhaps TRBD1 as D (6 bases). The germline V and J ends were trimmed by 2 bases and 0 bases, with 17 bases remaining between them. This CDR3 has 19 amino acids. Germline CDR1 and CDR2: SGHAT and FQNNGV. CDR3 in amino acids: CASSLFIGRGFSGANVLTF. The CDR3 DNA is TGTGCCAGCAGCTTATTCATTGGCAGGGGCTTCTCTGGGGCCAACGTCCTGACTTTC.

The J gene is TRBJ2-5, the V gene TRBV13; TRBD1 aligns across 7 bases. CDR1 is PRHDT and CDR2 is FYEKMQ in the germline V gene (reference sequence). The CDR3 extends over 15 amino acids. The V segment lost 4 bases and the J segment 1 base; nucleotides outside the gene matches: 6. The CDR3 DNA follows: TGTGCCAGCAGCTCATTCCGGGACAGCCAAGAGACCCAGTACTTC. This translates into CASSSFRDSQETQYF.

To note about this clone: A read error may account for a junction end that differs from germline. Different DNA sequences within this sample yield the same CDR3. This sequence joins TRBV19 and TRBJ1-2, with D unclear. The germline V gene has CDR1 LNHDA and CDR2 SQIVND (reference sequence). The CDR3 length is 13 residues. The chain's CDR3 is CASSIREGYGYTF. Here the CDR3 DNA reads TGTGCCAGTAGTATTCGGGAGGGCTATGGCTACACTTTC. Together with reference TRBV19 and TRBJ1-2, the CDR3 gives the full variable domain: DGGITQSPKYLFRKEGQNVTLSCEQNLNHDAMYWYRQDPGQGLRLIYYSQIVNDFQKGDIAEGYSVSREKKESFPLTVTSAQKNPTAFYLCASSIREGYGYTFGSGTRLTVV.

The chain links TRBV6-1 to TRBJ2-2; possibly TRBD2 for D (5 bases). CDR1 is MNHNS, CDR2 SASEGT, per germline. The V end lost 2 bases, the J end lost 0 bases, and 28 bases lay between the germline ends. The CDR3 sequence is 22 residues long. The chain's CDR3 is CASSERIDMRTRFNSNTGELFF. The CDR3, as DNA: TGTGCCAGCAGTGAAAGAATCGACATGAGGACTCGATTCAATTCGAACACCGGGGAGCTGTTTTTT.

This chain links TRBV6-5 with TRBJ2-3; TRBD2 matches 11 bases. The CDR3 is 15 residues long. Unmatched junction bases numbered 7, after V lost 6 bases and J lost 5 bases. Germline V lookup: CDR1 MNHEY, CDR2 SVGAGI. CDR3 coding DNA: TGTGCCAGCAGCCTTAGCGGGGGGGCCGTAGATACGCAGTATTTT. Translation: CASSLSGGAVDTQYF.

The V gene is TRBV29-1, the J gene TRBJ2-5; D may be TRBD2 (6 bases). The V gene's germline CDR1 is SQVTM and CDR2 ANQGSEA. The CDR3 has 13 residues. CDR3 amino acids: CTFSGVWQETQYF. CDR3 bases: TGCACCTTCTCGGGGGTCTGGCAAGAGACCCAGTACTTC. The full variable domain, in which reference TRBV29-1 and TRBJ2-5 provide the parts outside the CDR3, is SAVISQKPSRDICQRGTSLTIQCQVDSQVTMMFWYRQQPGQSLTLIATANQGSEATYESGFVIDKFPISRPNLTFSTLTVSNMSPEDSSIYLCTFSGVWQETQYFGPGTRLLVL.

CDR3 sequence (DNA): TGTGCCAGCAGCCCCAGACAGGCCTACGAGCAGTACTTC. Amino acids: CASSPRQAYEQYF. This chain uses TRBV4-2 with TRBJ2-7; tentatively, D is TRBD1 (6 bases). V was trimmed by 4 bases and J by 2 bases, leaving 9 bases between them. Germline V lookup: CDR1 LGHNA, CDR2 YNFKEQ. The CDR3 runs to 13 residues.

This clone was found once. V usage is TRBV13 and J usage is TRBJ2-7, with D maybe TRBD1 (6 bases). The CDR3 covers 15 residues. The germline V and J ends were trimmed by 3 bases and 0 bases, with 12 bases remaining between them. CDR1 and CDR2 from the germline V gene are PRHDT and FYEKMQ (reference sequence). The CDR3 here is CASSFEDRSSYEQYF. CDR3 nucleotide sequence: TGTGCCAGCAGCTTTGAGGACAGAAGCTCCTACGAGCAGTACTTC.

V and J are TRBV19 and TRBJ1-1; no clear D gene. The CDR3 has 14 residues. The V end was cut by 5 bases, the J end by 0 bases, with 10 bases between. Germline CDR1 LNHDA, CDR2 SQIVND (reference sequence). The chain's CDR3 is CASSEGSVNTEAFF. CDR3 nucleotide sequence: TGTGCCAGTAGTGAAGGGTCGGTGAACACTGAAGCTTTCTTT.

This chain joins TRBV14 and TRBJ1-2; weak D call: TRBD1 (5 bases). Between the trimmed V and J ends, which lost 3 bases and 7 bases, there was a span of 12 bases. The CDR3 extends over 13 amino acids. CDR1 and CDR2 (germline): SGHDN, FVKESK. This CDR3 is CASSHGRQRGYTF. The CDR3 region has the DNA TGTGCCAGCAGCCATGGTCGACAGCGTGGCTACACCTTC.

This clone was detected only once. The chain links TRBV6-1 to TRBJ2-7, with unresolved D. The CDR3 is made up of 12 amino acids. Trimming cost V 4 bases and J 7 bases, with 11 bases left between them. The V gene's germline CDR1 is MNHNS and CDR2 SASEGT. The CDR3 DNA sequence: TGTGCCAGCAGTGTCCTGCCCCGAGAGCAGTACTTC. Amino acid sequence: CASSVLPREQYF.

This CDR3 reads CASSQDSVGTEAFF. CDR3 sequence (DNA): TGCGCCAGCAGCCAAGATAGTGTCGGTACTGAAGCTTTCTTT. The chain carries TRBV4-3 and TRBJ1-1; D remains ambiguous. Germline values: CDR1 LGHNA, CDR2 YSLEER. Trimming pared 0 bases from V and 5 bases from J, leaving 10 bases between. This CDR3 has 14 residues.

This sequence joins TRBV6-5 and TRBJ2-3; tentative D call: TRBD2 (6 bases). Per the germline V gene, CDR1 is MNHEY and CDR2 is SVGAGI. CDR3 length: 14 amino acids. Trimming removed 4 bases at V and 3 bases at J, with 11 bases between. This CDR3 is CASSSLAGTDTQYF. The CDR3 nucleotides read TGTGCCAGCAGTTCCCTGGCGGGAACAGATACGCAGTATTTT.

The table lists this clone with a few counts. This chain connects TRBV6-1 to TRBJ2-1; 15 bases are shared with TRBD2. The germline gives CDR1 MNHNS, CDR2 SASEGT. This CDR3 is 19 amino acids long. Unmatched junction bases numbered 15, after V lost 4 bases and J lost 8 bases. CDR3 region: CASSGLGLAGGPLGHEQFF. DNA of the CDR3: TGTGCCAGCAGTGGCTTAGGACTAGCGGGGGGGCCGCTAGGGCATGAGCAGTTCTTC.

In nucleotides, the CDR3 is TGTGCCAGCAGCCACCGGGTCCTACCCAACCAAAGCTCTGGAAACACCATATATTTT. It encodes CASSHRVLPNQSSGNTIYF. The J gene is TRBJ1-3, the V gene TRBV7-6; D is unresolved. Between the trimmed V and J ends, which lost 5 bases and 0 bases, there was a span of 23 bases. This CDR3 contains 19 residues. The germline V gene encodes CDR1 SGHVS and CDR2 FNYEAQ. The variable domain in full, completed from reference TRBV7-6 and TRBJ1-3, reads GAGVSQSPRYKVTKRGQDVALRCDPISGHVSLYWYRQALGQGPEFLTYFNYEAQQDKSGLPNDRFSAERPEGSISTLTIQRTEQRDSAMYRCASSHRVLPNQSSGNTIYFGEGSWLTVV.

The rearrangement uses TRBV9 and TRBJ2-7, with 9 bases lining up with TRBD1. Losses at the gene ends were 4 bases for V and 3 bases for J; bases not matched to a gene: 14. From germline, CDR1 is SGDLS and CDR2 YYNGEE. The CDR3 loop spans 17 amino acids. DNA for the CDR3: TGTGCCAGCAGCCCTCAAACCGGGACAGGGAAGCTCTACGAGCAGTACTTC. It specifies CASSPQTGTGKLYEQYF.

The chain carries TRBV4-3 and TRBJ2-5, with 11 nucleotides matching TRBD2. Per the germline V gene, CDR1 is LGHNA and CDR2 is YSLEER. There are 16 residues in the CDR3. V shed 0 bases, J shed 3 bases, and the junction held 3 bases outside the gene matches. In nucleotides, the CDR3 is TGCGCCAGCAGCCAAGATATAGCGGGGGGGGAAGAGACCCAGTACTTC. This codes for CASSQDIAGGEETQYF.

J is TRBJ2-1 and V is TRBV6-6, with D possibly called TRBD1 or TRBD2 (5 bases each). The CDR3 covers 13 residues. CDR1 and CDR2 from the germline V gene are MNHNY and SVGAGI (reference sequence). Trimming stripped 5 bases from V and 6 bases from J, with 11 bases between. The CDR3 sequence: CASSPPGRNEQFF. The CDR3 DNA reads as TGTGCCAGCAGTCCTCCGGGACGCAATGAGCAGTTCTTC.

The chain employs TRBV10-2 and TRBJ1-4; unclear D gene. V was cut by 2 bases and J by 7 bases, with 11 bases left in between. The CDR3 has 14 amino acids. Germline V CDR1 and CDR2: WSHSY, SAAADI. Here the CDR3 reads CASSEMRVSEKLFF. DNA of the CDR3: TGCGCCAGCAGTGAGATGAGGGTGTCTGAAAAACTGTTTTTT.